Listed below are T cell receptor beta chains from one sample, sequenced in a study of shared clonotypes between healthy human individuals. Sequenced by immunoSEQ multiplex PCR; TCRdb stores in-frame clones only, minus some. Among some 2 million clones listed, just under 95% were seen once. The sequenced sample consisted of naive CD8+ T cells sorted from blood. These receptor sequences come from a man younger than 30 in good health. Each CDR3 is given with its conserved first and last residue. Each record gives: clone size, J gene, D gene, V gene, CDR3 protein, CDR3 DNA. The D gene is left open where the match is weak. Not every row has a clone size; where given, it reads once, few, many or a size class.

clone size: once; J gene: TRBJ2-7; D gene: -; V gene: TRBV5-1; CDR3 protein: CASSLYGTGYEQYF; CDR3 DNA: TGCGCCAGCAGCCTCTACGGGACTGGCTACGAGCAGTACTTC
clone size: -; J gene: TRBJ1-1; D gene: -; V gene: TRBV9; CDR3 protein: CASSVLAGIMNTEAFF; CDR3 DNA: TGTGCCAGCAGCGTACTTGCAGGAATCATGAACACTGAAGCTTTCTTT
clone size: -; J gene: TRBJ2-7; D gene: -; V gene: TRBV6-5; CDR3 protein: CASSYYGSYEQYF; CDR3 DNA: TGTGCCAGCAGTTACTATGGCAGCTACGAGCAGTACTTC
clone size: -; J gene: TRBJ1-5; D gene: -; V gene: TRBV11-1; CDR3 protein: CASSSLLMPSNQPQHF; CDR3 DNA: TGTGCCAGCAGCTCCCTCCTTATGCCGAGCAATCAGCCCCAGCATTTT
clone size: few; J gene: TRBJ1-1; D gene: -; V gene: TRBV5-1; CDR3 protein: CASSFNGGGSTEAFF; CDR3 DNA: TGCGCCAGCAGCTTCAATGGGGGCGGTAGCACTGAAGCTTTCTTT
clone size: -; J gene: TRBJ2-2; D gene: -; V gene: TRBV28; CDR3 protein: CASRYTRTGELFF; CDR3 DNA: TGTGCCAGCAGATATACAAGGACCGGGGAGCTGTTTTTT
clone size: -; J gene: TRBJ2-3; D gene: -; V gene: TRBV4-1; CDR3 protein: CASSQGGWTTDTQYF; CDR3 DNA: TGCGCCAGCAGCCAAGGGGGGTGGACCACAGATACGCAGTATTTT
clone size: once; J gene: TRBJ2-3; D gene: TRBD2; V gene: TRBV30; CDR3 protein: CAWSVGGGAEDTQYF; CDR3 DNA: TGTGCCTGGAGTGTAGGCGGGGGGGCCGAAGATACGCAGTATTTT
clone size: -; J gene: TRBJ2-5; D gene: -; V gene: TRBV7-9; CDR3 protein: CASSLVGETQYF; CDR3 DNA: TGTGCCAGCAGCTTAGTCGGAGAGACCCAGTACTTC
clone size: -; J gene: TRBJ2-7; D gene: -; V gene: TRBV27; CDR3 protein: CASRGIGYEQYF; CDR3 DNA: TGTGCCAGCAGGGGGATAGGCTACGAGCAGTACTTC
clone size: -; J gene: TRBJ1-1; D gene: TRBD1; V gene: TRBV11-3; CDR3 protein: CASSSGTADTEAFF; CDR3 DNA: TGTGCCAGCAGCTCCGGGACAGCGGACACTGAAGCTTTCTTT
clone size: -; J gene: TRBJ2-2; D gene: -; V gene: TRBV18; CDR3 protein: CASSPGPNTGELFF; CDR3 DNA: TGTGCCAGCTCACCGGGACCGAACACCGGGGAGCTGTTTTTT
clone size: -; J gene: TRBJ2-1; D gene: -; V gene: TRBV7-8; CDR3 protein: CASSLVPINEQFF; CDR3 DNA: TGTGCCAGCAGCTTAGTTCCTATCAATGAGCAGTTCTTC
clone size: -; J gene: TRBJ2-7; D gene: TRBD1; V gene: TRBV9; CDR3 protein: CASSATGDSGYEQYF; CDR3 DNA: TGTGCCAGCAGCGCGACAGGGGATAGCGGCTACGAGCAGTACTTC
clone size: -; J gene: TRBJ2-1; D gene: TRBD1; V gene: TRBV5-8; CDR3 protein: CASSWGTGLMLTEQFF; CDR3 DNA: TGTGCCAGCAGCTGGGGGACAGGCCTAATGCTGACTGAGCAGTTCTTC
clone size: -; J gene: TRBJ2-1; D gene: TRBD2; V gene: TRBV30; CDR3 protein: CAWSEGGSVASDEQFF; CDR3 DNA: TGTGCCTGGAGTGAGGGCGGGAGTGTGGCGAGCGATGAGCAGTTCTTC
clone size: once; J gene: TRBJ2-1; D gene: -; V gene: TRBV9; CDR3 protein: CASSVDGVNEQFF; CDR3 DNA: TGTGCCAGCAGCGTAGATGGGGTCAATGAGCAGTTCTTC